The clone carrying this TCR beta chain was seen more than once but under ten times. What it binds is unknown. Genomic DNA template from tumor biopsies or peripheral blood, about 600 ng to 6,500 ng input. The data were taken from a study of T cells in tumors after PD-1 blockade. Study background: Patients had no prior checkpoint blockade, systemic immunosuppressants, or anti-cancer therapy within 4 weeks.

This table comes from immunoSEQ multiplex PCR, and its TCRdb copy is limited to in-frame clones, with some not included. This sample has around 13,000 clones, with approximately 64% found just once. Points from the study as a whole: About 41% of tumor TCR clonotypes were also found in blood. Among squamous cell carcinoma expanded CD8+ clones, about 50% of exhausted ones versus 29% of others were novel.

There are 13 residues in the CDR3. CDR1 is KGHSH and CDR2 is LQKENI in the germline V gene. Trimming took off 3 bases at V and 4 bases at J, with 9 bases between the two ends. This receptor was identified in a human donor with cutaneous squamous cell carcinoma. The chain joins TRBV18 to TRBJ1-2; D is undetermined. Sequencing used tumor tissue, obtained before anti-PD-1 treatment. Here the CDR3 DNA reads TGTGCCAGCTCACCGGGCCCTTCCTATGGCTACACCTTC. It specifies CASSPGPSYGYTF.